This T cell receptor (beta chain) was observed in a study of T-cell reconstitution after alpha-beta-depleted transplantation in children. Unique molecular identifiers featured in how the TCRbeta library was prepared. TCRdb re-derived calls from the PCR reads in MiXCR, one entry per CDR3 protein. The sample holds 250,000 to 300,000 distinct CDR3 sequences; around 10% are singletons and the top ten take 23%. This CDR3 is built from 12 residues. The ends were cut back, 4 bases at V and 8 bases at J, with 8 bases in the middle. Germline lookup yields CDR1 MGHRA and CDR2 YSYEKL. This clonotype was counted many times.

The source is a male patient aged 2-15 years who had a stem cell transplant for chronic granulomatous disease, so the T cells may come from the graft donor. This chain connects TRBV4-1 to TRBJ2-2; D is unclear. The sequences come from peripheral blood, collected 180 days after TCRalphabeta/CD19-depleted stem cell transplant. This CDR3 reads CASSPPRGELFF. CDR3 sequence (DNA): TGCGCCAGCAGCCCCCCTCGAGGGGAGCTGTTTTTT.